This T cell receptor beta chain is drawn from a study of blood T cell repertoires in COVID-19. The wider study: COVID-19 samples collected from the United States, Italy and Spain covered acute and convalescent phases. Sample material is recorded as cDNA or gDNA derived from T cells, B-cell-depleted T cells, or PBMCs.

Per the original methods: Nucleated cell number was recorded as an estimate derived from reference gene primer amplification. TCRdb's table, derived via immunoSEQ multiplex PCR, lists solely in-frame clones and lacks some. V and J calls and clone size are as listed in that table; D and trimming were resolved from the DNA. The repertoire holds 150,000 or so clones, roughly 89% seen once, with approximately 1.4% in the top ten. The CDR3 spans 14 residues. Germline CDR1 is KGHSH and CDR2 is LQKENI. Trimming removed 0 bases from V and 5 bases from J, with 11 bases in between. Comments on this clone: The sample carries other DNA sequences with the same CDR3.

V gene TRBV18 combines with J gene TRBJ2-7; possibly TRBD2 for D (7 bases). Sequencing input: peripheral blood. The receptor comes from a woman in her forties or fifties with acute or convalescent COVID-19. CDR3 nucleotide sequence: TGTGCCAGCTCACCACCGGGGGGGCTGGACGAGCAGTACTTC. Protein product: CASSPPGGLDEQYF.